The sequence of this T cell receptor (beta chain) was determined in a study of vaccination effects on CD4 cells after COVID-19. The CDR3 has 13 residues. Germline values: CDR1 LNHDA, CDR2 SQIVND (reference sequence). The V and J ends lost 4 bases and 2 bases respectively, with 8 bases between them. Before sequencing took place, the ViraFEST assay used viral peptide pools to expand antigen-specific CD4+ T cells. Following culture for nine to ten days, CD4+ T cells were isolated. Vaccine recipients, nucleocapsid antibody negative, had no prior SARS-CoV-2 infection. Comments on this clone: Its target is not known.

Libraries were prepared by immunoSEQ multiplex PCR; TCRdb keeps only in-frame clonotypes and omits some of them. The repertoire consists of under 65,000 clones, with over 80% occurring once and the leading ten covering around 2.4%. The chain employs TRBV19 and TRBJ2-5, with D perhaps being TRBD1 or TRBD2 (5 bases each). Material: CD4+ T cells from PBMCs cultured with HCoV-229E spike peptides, obtained before COVID-19 vaccination. The TCR comes from a human donor who received a COVID-19 vaccine. DNA for the CDR3: TGTGCCAGTAGTAGGGGGAGACAAGAGACCCAGTACTTC. This gives the protein CASSRGRQETQYF.